This T cell receptor (beta chain) was retrieved from a study of T cell responses to AZD1222 COVID-19 vaccine. Profiling relied on immunoSEQ multiplex PCR, and the TCRdb table lists in-frame clones only, not all of them. The table lists fewer than 70,000 clones, roughly 80% of them singletons. Trimming stripped 1 base from V and 6 bases from J, with 10 bases between. The CDR3 runs 13 residues. The V gene's germline CDR1 is SGDLS and CDR2 YYNGEE. The chain joins TRBV9 to TRBJ1-1; D is ambiguous. This TCR was recovered from an adult who received the AZD1222 COVID-19 vaccine. This specimen consisted of peripheral blood, obtained 28 days after the second AZD1222 dose. For the CDR3, the DNA is TGTGCCAGCAGCGTAAGGGTCGACTCTGAAGCTTTCTTT. This codes for CASSVRVDSEAFF.